The T cell receptor (beta chain) under discussion was sequenced for a study of blood T cell repertoires in COVID-19. The CDR3 is 12 amino acids. Trimming took 6 bases from V and 6 from J; bases not matched to a gene: 3. From germline, CDR1 is SNHLY and CDR2 FYNNEI. Some clones are missing from TCRdb's copy, which holds only in-frame ones; the method was immunoSEQ multiplex PCR. The sample includes under 95,000 clones, under 85% of them seen just once. The chain recombines TRBV2 with TRBJ2-3, with 7 positions matching TRBD1. Material for sequencing was peripheral blood. The receptor was derived from a woman older than 75 with COVID-19, enrolled during active disease. CDR3 sequence: CASSLQGDTQYF. In DNA, the CDR3 is TGTGCCAGCAGCCTACAGGGGGATACGCAGTATTTT.